This record covers a single TCR beta chain. Antigen: not known. Treatment was busulfan-fludarabine conditioning, a marrow graft, and cyclophosphamide on days +3 and +4. Assay: immunoSEQ multiplex PCR; the TCRdb copy retains only in-frame clones and omits some. The top ten hold 3.6% of the sample, which has 11,000 or so clones, under 95% seen once. These data belong to a study of T cells after posttransplantation cyclophosphamide. Points from the study as a whole: Skin or GI-infiltrating T cells shared few TRB sequences with blood. After PTCy, TRB diversity resembled that of CNI/methotrexate controls. Donor-recipient repertoire similarity was low at 1-2 months, rising over year one.

The receptor comes from a female patient aged 30 to 45 who received an allogeneic stem cell transplant from an unrelated donor, was CMV-positive, and had no GVHD. The graft donor may have given rise to some T cells. The specimen was PBMCs, collected after allogeneic stem cell transplant with posttransplant cyclophosphamide.

The CDR3 DNA follows: TGCGCCAGCAGCAACCGGGGACAGAAGGAGACCCAGTACTTC. It encodes CASSNRGQKETQYF. This chain joins TRBV4-1 and TRBJ2-5; 7 nucleotides match TRBD1. The length of the CDR3 is 14 residues. Losses at the gene ends were 5 bases for V and 5 bases for J; bases not matched to a gene: 8. From germline, CDR1 is MGHRA and CDR2 YSYEKL.